Each of the 10 T cell receptor beta chains below was sequenced from the same sample in a study of OX40 agonist ivuxolimab in advanced cancers. The library was obtained by the immunoSEQ multiplex PCR assay. Imported from immuneACCESS, the table was reduced by TCRdb to in-frame sequences with V and J called. These copies leave out some clones; in studies compared against another copy, an unresolved V gene accounts for under half, and the cause of the remainder is not known. In this sample the table shows some 38,000 clones, 92% of which occur a single time. The ten largest clonotypes hold approximately 22% of the sample. Sequencing used CD4+ or CD8+ T cells sorted from blood, obtained in a trial of the OX40 agonist ivuxolimab. These receptors originate from an adult with an advanced solid tumor such as melanoma, head and neck, liver or kidney cancer.

The chain uses TRBV12-2 and TRBJ2-2. TRBV12-2 is flagged as a pseudogene. The CDR3 sequence is 15 residues long. The chain's CDR3 is CASSLGHLSTGELFF. The CDR3 DNA sequence: TGTGCAAGTAGTCTAGGGCACCTAAGCACCGGGGAGCTGTTTTTT.

This chain joins TRBV7-9 and TRBJ2-1, with 7 bases that match TRBD2. V shed 1 base, J shed 0 bases, and the junction held 12 bases outside the gene matches. This CDR3 has 19 amino acids. Per the germline V gene, CDR1 is SEHNR and CDR2 is FQNEAQ (reference sequence). In DNA, the CDR3 is TGTGCCAGCAGCTTAGAGGTAGCGGGTCCTTTTAGCTCCTACAATGAGCAGTTCTTC. It specifies CASSLEVAGPFSSYNEQFF.

V gene TRBV9 combines with J gene TRBJ1-4, with D perhaps matching TRBD1 (6 bases). The V gene lost 3 bases and the J gene lost 5 bases, with 11 bases spanning the gap. Germline CDR1 reads SGDLS; CDR2 reads YYNGEE. The CDR3 length is 14 residues. CDR3 DNA sequence: TGTGCCAGCAGCGGAGGGGGAGAGAATGAAAAACTGTTTTTT. The encoded protein is CASSGGGENEKLFF.

The chain is built from TRBV19 and TRBJ2-7; possibly TRBD2 for D (7 bases). This CDR3 has 14 amino acids. Germline V gene data show CDR1 as LNHDA and CDR2 as SQIVND (reference sequence). The V end lost 7 bases, the J end lost 3 bases, and 16 bases lay between the germline ends. The CDR3 here is CASTAGAGNYEQYF. For the CDR3, the DNA is TGTGCCAGTACCGCGGGGGCGGGAAACTACGAGCAGTACTTC.

With respect to this clone: This sample includes further DNA sequences coding for the same CDR3. The chain is built from TRBV7-9 and TRBJ2-7, with TRBD1 matching 7 bases. The CDR3 consists of 13 residues. V dropped 3 bases and J dropped 4; count of bases not matched to a gene: 3. The germline V gene has CDR1 SEHNR and CDR2 FQNEAQ (reference sequence). In DNA form, the CDR3 reads TGTGCCAGCAGCTTCCGGGACAGTTACGAGCAGTACTTC. Translation: CASSFRDSYEQYF.

The rearrangement links TRBV5-6 to TRBJ2-1, with TRBD2 as a possible D gene (6 bases). CDR1 and CDR2 (germline): SGHDT, YYEEEE. The V end lost 2 bases, the J end lost 9 bases, and 12 bases lay between the germline ends. The CDR3 has 13 residues. The CDR3 reads CASSFGGDGEQFF. DNA of the CDR3: TGTGCCAGCAGCTTCGGCGGGGATGGTGAGCAGTTCTTC.

The rearrangement uses TRBV7-9 and TRBJ2-5; 11 bases match TRBD1. TRBJ2-7 explains the end of the DNA better; the J call may be wrong. The germline gives CDR1 SEHNR, CDR2 FQNEAQ (reference sequence). This CDR3 is built from 14 residues. DNA of the CDR3: TGTGCCAGCAGCCCGGGACAGGGGGTCTACGAGCAGTACTTC. Translation gives CASSPGQGVYEQYF.

This clone was seen only once. The gene calls are TRBV28 and TRBJ2-2; D possibly corresponds to TRBD2 (6 bases). The CDR3 runs 14 residues. Germline CDR1 is MDHEN and CDR2 is SYDVKM. The V gene lost 6 bases and the J gene lost 7 bases, with 15 bases spanning the gap. CDR3 residues: CASSLSGGHGELFF. The CDR3 region has the DNA TGTGCCAGCAGCCTTAGCGGAGGTCACGGGGAGCTGTTTTTT.

The chain links TRBV28 to TRBJ1-5; no firm D call. There are 12 residues in the CDR3. Germline lookup yields CDR1 MDHEN and CDR2 SYDVKM. V dropped 9 bases and J dropped 5 bases, with 11 bases sitting between them. The CDR3 sequence: CARSGPHQPQHF. The CDR3 DNA is TGTGCCAGGAGCGGCCCTCATCAGCCCCAGCATTTT.

This clone was seen a single time. The chain has TRBV6-5 and TRBJ2-7; D may be TRBD2 (5 bases). Germline V gives CDR1 MNHEY, CDR2 SVGAGI. Trimming took 6 bases from V and 2 from J, leaving 11 bases between them. This CDR3 is 13 amino acids long. The CDR3 spells CASSDVLAYEQYF. DNA of the CDR3: TGTGCCAGCAGCGACGTACTAGCCTACGAGCAGTACTTC.